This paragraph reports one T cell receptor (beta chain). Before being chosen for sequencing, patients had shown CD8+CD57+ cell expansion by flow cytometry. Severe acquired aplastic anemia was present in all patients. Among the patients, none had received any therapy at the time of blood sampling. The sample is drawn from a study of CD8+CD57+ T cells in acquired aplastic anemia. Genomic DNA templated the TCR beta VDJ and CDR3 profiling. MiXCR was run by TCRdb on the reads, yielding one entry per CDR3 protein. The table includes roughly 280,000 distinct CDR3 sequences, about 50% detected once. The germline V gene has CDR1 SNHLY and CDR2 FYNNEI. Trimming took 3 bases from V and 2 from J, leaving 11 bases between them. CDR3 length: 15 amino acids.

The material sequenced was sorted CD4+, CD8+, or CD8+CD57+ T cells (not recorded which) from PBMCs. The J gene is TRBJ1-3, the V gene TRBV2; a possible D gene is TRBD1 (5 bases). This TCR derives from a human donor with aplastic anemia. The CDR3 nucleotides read TGTGCCAGCAGTGACCAGGGTTACGCTGGAAACACCATATATTTT. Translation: CASSDQGYAGNTIYF.